This is a list of T cell receptor beta chains from one sample in a study of blood T cell repertoires in COVID-19. Profiling relied on immunoSEQ multiplex PCR, and the TCRdb table lists in-frame clones only, not all of them. The sample lists fewer than 250,000 clones; 84% were seen once. The sequenced sample consisted of PBMCs or T cells enriched from blood (not recorded which). All receptors derive from a woman aged 25 to 39 who had been exposed to COVID-19. The CDR3 runs from the conserved cysteine through the conserved F or W. D genes are given only for firm matches. Clone sizes are given selectively: once, few, many, or a class where the clone is expanded.

clone_size	j_call	v_call	d_call	cdr3_aa	cdr3_nt
.	TRBJ2-3	TRBV30	TRBD1	CAGPGGGTDTQYF	TGTGCCGGACCAGGGGGCGGCACAGATACGCAGTATTTT
.	TRBJ1-2	TRBV19	.	CASNLSRRGYGYTF	TGTGCCAGCAACCTCAGCAGGCGGGGCTATGGCTACACCTTC
.	TRBJ1-3	TRBV3-1/TRBV3-2	.	CASSQVEVSGNTIYF	TGTGCCAGCAGCCAAGTAGAGGTCTCTGGAAACACCATATATTTT
once	TRBJ2-5	TRBV19	.	CASSLSQERETQYF	TGTGCCAGTAGTCTCAGCCAGGAGCGGGAGACCCAGTACTTC
few	TRBJ1-4	TRBV6-5	TRBD1	CATYGQGPTNEKLFF	TGTGCCACCTACGGACAGGGACCTACTAATGAAAAACTGTTTTTT
.	TRBJ2-3	TRBV19	.	CASSISGGPADTQYF	TGTGCCAGTAGTATTTCCGGGGGGCCGGCAGATACGCAGTATTTT
.	TRBJ2-7	TRBV2	TRBD1	CASWDRSYEQYF	TGTGCCAGCTGGGACAGGTCTTACGAGCAGTACTTC
.	TRBJ2-7	TRBV20-1	TRBD1	CSASSEGAWNEQYF	TGCAGTGCTAGTTCAGAGGGGGCTTGGAACGAGCAGTACTTC
.	TRBJ2-3	TRBV13	TRBD2	CASSLGAGYTDTQYF	TGTGCCAGCAGCTTAGGAGCGGGATACACAGATACGCAGTATTTT
.	TRBJ1-5	TRBV19	.	CAISTGWRSNQPQHF	TGTGCCATTTCGACAGGATGGCGTAGCAATCAGCCCCAGCATTTT
.	TRBJ1-3	TRBV2	TRBD1	CASRGTGGSGNTIYF	TGTGCCAGCAGGGGGACAGGGGGCTCTGGAAACACCATATATTTT
.	TRBJ1-4	TRBV11-2	.	CASSLERADGLKLFF	TGTGCCAGCAGCTTAGAACGTGCCGACGGGTTAAAACTGTTTTTT
.	TRBJ2-7	TRBV5-8	TRBD1	CASSLRQGATSGEQYF	TGTGCCAGCAGCCTAAGACAGGGGGCTACCTCTGGCGAGCAGTACTTC
.	TRBJ1-3	TRBV6-5	.	CASSRDGGDRNTIYF	TGTGCCAGCAGCCGGGACGGTGGGGACAGAAACACCATATATTTT
.	TRBJ1-6	TRBV5-4	TRBD1	CASSLVQGDSPLHF	TGTGCCAGCAGCTTGGTACAGGGGGATTCACCCCTCCACTTT
once	TRBJ2-7	TRBV5-1	TRBD1	CASSLAVTGEVYEQYF	TGCGCCAGCAGCTTGGCAGTAACAGGGGAAGTCTACGAGCAGTACTTC
.	TRBJ2-3	TRBV25-1	TRBD1	CASSRDRESDTQYF	TGTGCCAGCAGCCGGGACAGGGAATCAGATACGCAGTATTTT
.	TRBJ2-7	TRBV14	.	CASSRGRTYEQYF	TGTGCCAGCAGCCGGGGCAGAACCTACGAGCAGTACTTC
.	TRBJ2-2	TRBV11-3	.	CASSLASTGELFF	TGTGCCAGCAGCTTGGCCTCGACCGGGGAGCTGTTTTTT
.	TRBJ2-3	TRBV7-3	.	CASSPRTSRTDTQYF	TGTGCCAGCAGCCCCCGGACAAGTCGCACAGATACGCAGTATTTT
.	TRBJ1-1	TRBV5-1	TRBD1	CASSLAGAGGWTEAFF	TGCGCCAGCAGCTTGGCCGGGGCAGGGGGGTGGACTGAAGCTTTCTTT
once	TRBJ1-5	TRBV19	.	CASSITDNSNQPQHF	TGTGCCAGTAGTATAACGGACAATAGCAATCAGCCCCAGCATTTT
.	TRBJ2-3	TRBV5-1	.	CASSGQGTDTQYF	TGCGCCAGCAGTGGGCAGGGGACAGATACGCAGTATTTT
.	TRBJ2-5	TRBV6-6	TRBD2	CASSYGSGGVHETQYF	TGTGCCAGCAGTTACGGTTCGGGGGGGGTGCACGAGACCCAGTACTTC
.	TRBJ2-7	TRBV9	.	CASSGGESSYEQYF	TGTGCCAGCAGCGGGGGGGAAAGCTCCTACGAGCAGTACTTC
.	TRBJ2-1	TRBV24-1	TRBD2	CATSAAGGHRDNEQFF	TGTGCCACCAGTGCGGCGGGGGGGCATCGGGACAATGAGCAGTTCTTC